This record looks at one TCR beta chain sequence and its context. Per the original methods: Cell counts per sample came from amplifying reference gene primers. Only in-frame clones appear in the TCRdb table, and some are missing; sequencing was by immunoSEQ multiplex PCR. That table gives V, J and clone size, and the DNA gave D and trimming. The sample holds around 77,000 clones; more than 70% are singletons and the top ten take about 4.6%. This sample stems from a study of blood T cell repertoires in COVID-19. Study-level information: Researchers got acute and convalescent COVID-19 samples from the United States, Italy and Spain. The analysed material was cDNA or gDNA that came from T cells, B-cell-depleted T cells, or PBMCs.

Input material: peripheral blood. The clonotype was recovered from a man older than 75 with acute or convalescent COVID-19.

The CDR3 coding sequence is TGTGCCAGCTCACCACAGAGCGGGGGCCTCACAGATACGCAGTATTTT. Protein sequence: CASSPQSGGLTDTQYF. This sequence joins TRBV18 and TRBJ2-3; 8 bases line up with TRBD2. The CDR3 totals 16 residues. The junction had 5 bases not matched to a gene; V was cut back by 1 base and J by 2 bases. From germline, CDR1 is KGHSH and CDR2 LQKENI.